The clone carrying this TCR beta chain was counted many times. What it recognizes is unknown. The sample belongs to a study of identical twins. A single record per CDR3 protein comes from TCRdb applying MiXCR to the 5' RACE reads. Among roughly 350,000 distinct CDR3 sequences listed, more than 9% were seen once. This CDR3 is built from 17 residues. Losses at the gene ends were 6 bases for V and 3 bases for J; bases not matched to a gene: 8. Study-level results: Clonotypes of the beta chain that were abundant in cord blood carried fewer insertions (memory repertoires showed none).

The data also belong to a second study, concerning yellow fever vaccine responses in identical twins.

The V call is TRBV12-3 or TRBV12-4, the J call TRBJ2-1; 13 bases match TRBD2. Sequencing was done on a sample of CD8+ T cells sorted from blood. The TCR sequence derives from a young woman in good health. CDR3 in amino acids: CASSPTGTSGDYNEQFF. CDR3 bases: TGTGCCAGCAGCCCCACCGGGACTAGCGGGGACTACAATGAGCAGTTCTTC.